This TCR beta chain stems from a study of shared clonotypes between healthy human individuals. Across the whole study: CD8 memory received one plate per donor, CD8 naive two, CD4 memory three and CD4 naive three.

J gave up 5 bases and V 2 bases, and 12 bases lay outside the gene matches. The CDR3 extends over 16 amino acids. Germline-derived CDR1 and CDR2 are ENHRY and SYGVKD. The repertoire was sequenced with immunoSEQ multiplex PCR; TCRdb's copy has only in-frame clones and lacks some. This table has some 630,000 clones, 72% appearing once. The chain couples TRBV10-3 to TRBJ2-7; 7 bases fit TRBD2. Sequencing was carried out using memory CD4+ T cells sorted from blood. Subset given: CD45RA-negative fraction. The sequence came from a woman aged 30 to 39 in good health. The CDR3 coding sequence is TGTGCCATCAGTGAGGCGGGAGACAATCCTCGGGACGAGCAGTACTTC. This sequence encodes CAISEAGDNPRDEQYF.